This TCR beta chain was observed in a study of blood T cells in healthy people across ages. Study information: Per two T cells, template switching captured roughly one barcoded beta molecule.

Details on this clonotype: The antigen is unknown.

Each of the donors had 8 to 10 milliliters of peripheral blood drawn into EDTA-treated Vacutainer tubes. For the second PCR, which ran for about 6 to 11 cycles, a sample-barcoded 5' primer and a J-beta primer mix were used. TCRdb redid the calling of the 5' RACE reads with MiXCR, one entry per CDR3 protein. The data show about 730,000 distinct CDR3 sequences, around 46% seen once. General study points: Higher diversity, along with more naive CD4+ cells, distinguished long-lived donors from aged donors. Among T cells, TCR beta diversity per million cells dropped roughly linearly as age rose.

This receptor was identified in a woman aged 60-75 years in good health. The sample comprised blood.

The CDR3: CASIRFRPKVNTEAFF. Here the CDR3 DNA reads TGTGCCAGCATACGGTTTCGACCGAAAGTAAACACTGAAGCTTTCTTT. The genes are TRBV6-4 and TRBJ1-1; D is ambiguous. Looked up from germline, CDR1 is MRHNA and CDR2 is SNTAGT. The CDR3 is 16 amino acids. The V and J ends lost 7 bases and 2 bases respectively, with 20 bases between them.